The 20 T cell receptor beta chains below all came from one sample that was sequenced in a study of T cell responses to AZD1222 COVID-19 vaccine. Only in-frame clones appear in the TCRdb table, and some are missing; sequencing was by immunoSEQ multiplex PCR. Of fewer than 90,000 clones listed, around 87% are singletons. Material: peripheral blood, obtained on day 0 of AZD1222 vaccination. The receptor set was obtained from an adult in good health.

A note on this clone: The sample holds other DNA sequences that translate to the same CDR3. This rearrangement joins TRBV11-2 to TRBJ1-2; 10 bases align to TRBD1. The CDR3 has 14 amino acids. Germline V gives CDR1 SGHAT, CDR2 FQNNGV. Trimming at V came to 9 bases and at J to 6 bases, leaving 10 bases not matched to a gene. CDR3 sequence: CASRSAGTGDGYTF. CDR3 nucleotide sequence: TGTGCCAGTAGGTCAGCCGGGACAGGGGATGGCTACACCTTC.

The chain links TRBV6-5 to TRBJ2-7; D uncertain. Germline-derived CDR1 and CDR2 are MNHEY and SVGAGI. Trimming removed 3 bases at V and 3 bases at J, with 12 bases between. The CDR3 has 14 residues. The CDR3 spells CASSYQQLGYEQYF. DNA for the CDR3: TGTGCCAGCAGTTATCAACAGTTAGGCTACGAGCAGTACTTC.

The CDR3 region is CASSEYQGRGETQYF. Here the CDR3 DNA reads TGTGCCAGCAGTGAATACCAGGGACGAGGAGAGACCCAGTACTTC. The rearrangement uses TRBV25-1 and TRBJ2-5; D tentatively fits TRBD1 or TRBD2 (5 bases each). The V gene's germline CDR1 is MGHDK and CDR2 SYGVNS. V was trimmed by 0 bases and J by 4 bases, leaving 12 bases between them. The CDR3 sequence is 15 residues long.

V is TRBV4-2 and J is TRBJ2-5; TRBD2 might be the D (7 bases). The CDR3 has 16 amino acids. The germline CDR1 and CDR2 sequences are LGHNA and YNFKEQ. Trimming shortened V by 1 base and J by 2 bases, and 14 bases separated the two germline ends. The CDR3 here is CASSQGTRGVQETQYF. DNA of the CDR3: TGTGCCAGCAGCCAAGGGACTAGGGGGGTTCAAGAGACCCAGTACTTC.

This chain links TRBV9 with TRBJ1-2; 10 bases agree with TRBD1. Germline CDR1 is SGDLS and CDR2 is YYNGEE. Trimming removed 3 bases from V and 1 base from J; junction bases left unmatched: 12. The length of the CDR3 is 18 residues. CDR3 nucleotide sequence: TGTGCCAGCAGCGCGGGAGTGGGACAGGGGTCGGTTAACTATGGCTACACCTTC. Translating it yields CASSAGVGQGSVNYGYTF.

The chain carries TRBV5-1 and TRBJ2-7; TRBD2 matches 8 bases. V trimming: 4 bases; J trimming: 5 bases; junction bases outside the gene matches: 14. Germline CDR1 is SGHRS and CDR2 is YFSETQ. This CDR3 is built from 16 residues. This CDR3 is CASSPPREGPGNEQYF. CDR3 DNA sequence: TGCGCCAGCAGCCCCCCTCGGGAGGGCCCCGGGAACGAGCAGTACTTC.

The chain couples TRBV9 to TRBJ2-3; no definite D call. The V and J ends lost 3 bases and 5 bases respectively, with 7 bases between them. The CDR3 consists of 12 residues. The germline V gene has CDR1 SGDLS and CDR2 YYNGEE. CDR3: CASSAEGDTQYF. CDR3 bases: TGTGCCAGCAGCGCTGAAGGAGATACGCAGTATTTT.

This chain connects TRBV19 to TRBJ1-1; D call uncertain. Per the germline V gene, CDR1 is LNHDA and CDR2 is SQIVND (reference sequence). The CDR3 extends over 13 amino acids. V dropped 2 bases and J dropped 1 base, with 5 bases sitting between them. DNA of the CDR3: TGTGCCAGTAGTATAAGAGGGAACACTGAAGCTTTCTTT. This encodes CASSIRGNTEAFF.

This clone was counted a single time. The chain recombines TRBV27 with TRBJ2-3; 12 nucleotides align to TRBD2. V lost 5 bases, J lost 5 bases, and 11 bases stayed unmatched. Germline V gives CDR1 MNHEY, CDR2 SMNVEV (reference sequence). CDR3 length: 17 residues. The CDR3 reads CASSTLAGGGLGDTQYF. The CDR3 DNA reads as TGTGCCAGCAGTACCCTAGCGGGAGGGGGTCTTGGAGATACGCAGTATTTT.

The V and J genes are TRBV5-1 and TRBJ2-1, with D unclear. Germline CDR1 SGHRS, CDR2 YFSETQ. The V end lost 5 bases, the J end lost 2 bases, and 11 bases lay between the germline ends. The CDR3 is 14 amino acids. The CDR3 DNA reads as TGCGCCAGCAGTAAGGGTGGGACCTACAATGAGCAGTTCTTC. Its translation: CASSKGGTYNEQFF.

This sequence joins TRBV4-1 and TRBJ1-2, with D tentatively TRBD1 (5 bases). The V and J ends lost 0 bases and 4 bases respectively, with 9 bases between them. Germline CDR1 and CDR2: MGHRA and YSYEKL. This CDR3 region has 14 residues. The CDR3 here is CASSQEGAGYGYTF. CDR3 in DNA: TGCGCCAGCAGCCAAGAAGGGGCTGGCTATGGCTACACCTTC.

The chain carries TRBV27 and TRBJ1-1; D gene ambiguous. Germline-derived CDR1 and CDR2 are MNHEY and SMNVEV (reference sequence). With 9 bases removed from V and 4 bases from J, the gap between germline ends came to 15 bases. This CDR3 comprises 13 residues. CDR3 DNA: TGTGCCAGTTGGGTGGCAGGACGCACTGAAGCTTTCTTT. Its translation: CASWVAGRTEAFF.

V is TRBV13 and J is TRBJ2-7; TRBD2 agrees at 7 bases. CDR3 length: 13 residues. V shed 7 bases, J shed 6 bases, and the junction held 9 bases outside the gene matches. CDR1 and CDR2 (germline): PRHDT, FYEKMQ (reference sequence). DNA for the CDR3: TGTGCCAGCACCTCGGGGGGTACAGGCGAGCAGTACTTC. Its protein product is CASTSGGTGEQYF.

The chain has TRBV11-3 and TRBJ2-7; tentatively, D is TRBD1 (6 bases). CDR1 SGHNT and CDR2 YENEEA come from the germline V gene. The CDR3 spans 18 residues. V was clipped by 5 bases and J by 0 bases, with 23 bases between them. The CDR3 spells CASSPRTVLERGSYEQYF. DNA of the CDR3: TGTGCCAGCAGCCCCAGGACAGTCCTCGAACGAGGCTCCTACGAGCAGTACTTC.

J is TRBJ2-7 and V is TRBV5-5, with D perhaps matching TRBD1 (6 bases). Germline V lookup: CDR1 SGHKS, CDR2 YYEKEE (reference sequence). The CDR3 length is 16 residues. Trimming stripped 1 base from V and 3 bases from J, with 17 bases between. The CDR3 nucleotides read TGTGCCAGCAGCTTGTGGGGGAAACAGGGTCTCTACGAGCAGTACTTC. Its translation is CASSLWGKQGLYEQYF.

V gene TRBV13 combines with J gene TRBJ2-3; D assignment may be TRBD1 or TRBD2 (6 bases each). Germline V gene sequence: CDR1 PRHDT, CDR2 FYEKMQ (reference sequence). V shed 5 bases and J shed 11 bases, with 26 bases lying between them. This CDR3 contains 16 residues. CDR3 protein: CASSLQRQVGGRVQYF. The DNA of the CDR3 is TGTGCCAGCAGCCTTCAGAGACAGGTCGGGGGTAGGGTGCAGTATTTT.

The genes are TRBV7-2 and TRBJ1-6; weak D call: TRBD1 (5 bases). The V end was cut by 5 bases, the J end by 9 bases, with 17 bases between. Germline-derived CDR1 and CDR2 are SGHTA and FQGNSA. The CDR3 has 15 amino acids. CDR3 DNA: TGTGCCAGCAGCCTGAGGGGACCGCTAAGTTCACCCCTCCACTTT. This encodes CASSLRGPLSSPLHF.

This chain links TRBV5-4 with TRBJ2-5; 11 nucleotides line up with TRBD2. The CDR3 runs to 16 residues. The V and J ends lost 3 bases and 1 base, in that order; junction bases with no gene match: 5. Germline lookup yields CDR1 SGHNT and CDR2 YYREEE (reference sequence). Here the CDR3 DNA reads TGTGCCAGCAGCTCCGGACTAGCGGGCCTCCAAGAGACCCAGTACTTC. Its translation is CASSSGLAGLQETQYF.

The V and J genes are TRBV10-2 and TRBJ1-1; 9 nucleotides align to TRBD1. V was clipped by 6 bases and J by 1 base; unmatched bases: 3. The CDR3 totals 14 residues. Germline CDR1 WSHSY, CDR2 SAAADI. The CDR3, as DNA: TGCGCCAGCAGAACAGGGGGCGAGAACACTGAAGCTTTCTTT. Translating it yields CASRTGGENTEAFF.

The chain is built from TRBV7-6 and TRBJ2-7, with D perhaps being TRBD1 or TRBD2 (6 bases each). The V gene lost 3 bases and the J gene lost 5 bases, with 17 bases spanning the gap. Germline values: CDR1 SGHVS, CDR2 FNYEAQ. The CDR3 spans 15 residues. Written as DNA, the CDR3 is TGTGCCAGCAGCTTTCGCCCCGACGGGGGCGACGAGCAGTACTTC. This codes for CASSFRPDGGDEQYF.